This is a list of T cell receptor beta chains from one sample in a study of shared clonotypes between healthy human individuals. Repertoires were generated with immunoSEQ multiplex PCR, while TCRdb's copy carries only in-frame clones and drops some. The sample consists of about 1.5 million clones, 96% of them appearing once. Specimen: naive CD4+ T cells sorted from blood. All receptors derive from a man aged 25-40 years in good health. CDR3s include the opening cysteine and the closing phenylalanine or tryptophan. Fields, in order: J gene, V gene, CDR3 protein.

J: TRBJ1-1; V: TRBV29-1; CDR3: CSVLGPEAFF
J: TRBJ2-3; V: TRBV5-1; CDR3: CASSFVDLAGGSTDTQYF
J: TRBJ2-1; V: TRBV19; CDR3: CASERTSGVRGGQFF
J: TRBJ1-2; V: TRBV19; CDR3: CASSDRRLYGYTF
J: .; V: TRBV5-6; CDR3: CASSFGQAYEQYF
J: TRBJ2-3; V: TRBV28; CDR3: CASNTPGISTQYF
J: TRBJ1-1; V: TRBV19; CDR3: CASSGRQGVSAFF
J: TRBJ2-2; V: TRBV27; CDR3: CASSLVAGTNTGELFF
J: TRBJ2-3; V: TRBV11-3; CDR3: CASSPAPSTDTQYF
J: TRBJ2-3; V: TRBV5-1; CDR3: CASSHLTSGRTDTQYF
J: TRBJ2-5; V: TRBV18; CDR3: CASSPQNGRQETQYF
J: TRBJ2-1; V: TRBV5-4; CDR3: CASSPRGSGTYNEQFF
J: TRBJ1-5; V: TRBV5-1; CDR3: CASSLDPNQPQHF
J: TRBJ1-1; V: TRBV19; CDR3: CASSRTLGTRNTEAFF
J: TRBJ2-7; V: TRBV7-6; CDR3: CASSSGNHFSDEQYF
J: TRBJ2-7; V: TRBV4-1; CDR3: CASSQDSSTSVVSNEQYF
J: TRBJ2-1; V: TRBV28; CDR3: CASTPTRNNEQFF
J: TRBJ2-3; V: TRBV5-4; CDR3: CASSPTASRGQDTQYF
J: TRBJ1-1; V: TRBV28; CDR3: CASRSGVPPAFF
J: TRBJ2-2; V: TRBV19; CDR3: CASSMSRGNTGELFF
J: TRBJ1-2; V: TRBV6-1; CDR3: CASRNQGSANYGYTF
J: TRBJ2-7; V: TRBV27; CDR3: CASGRQGPYEQYF
J: TRBJ2-4; V: TRBV5-1; CDR3: CASSSTSVDIQYF
J: TRBJ2-1; V: TRBV10-1; CDR3: CASSDGVGNYNEQFF
J: TRBJ2-7; V: TRBV14; CDR3: CASSPGYEQYF
J: TRBJ2-1; V: TRBV5-4; CDR3: CASSSKQSSYNEQFF
J: TRBJ2-7; V: TRBV7-8; CDR3: CASSLRQASYEQYF
J: TRBJ2-7; V: TRBV4-1; CDR3: CASSQAQGGDSYYEQYF
J: TRBJ1-1; V: TRBV19; CDR3: CASSTDRNLLNTEAFF
J: TRBJ2-5; V: TRBV23-1; CDR3: CASSRDRGHETQYF